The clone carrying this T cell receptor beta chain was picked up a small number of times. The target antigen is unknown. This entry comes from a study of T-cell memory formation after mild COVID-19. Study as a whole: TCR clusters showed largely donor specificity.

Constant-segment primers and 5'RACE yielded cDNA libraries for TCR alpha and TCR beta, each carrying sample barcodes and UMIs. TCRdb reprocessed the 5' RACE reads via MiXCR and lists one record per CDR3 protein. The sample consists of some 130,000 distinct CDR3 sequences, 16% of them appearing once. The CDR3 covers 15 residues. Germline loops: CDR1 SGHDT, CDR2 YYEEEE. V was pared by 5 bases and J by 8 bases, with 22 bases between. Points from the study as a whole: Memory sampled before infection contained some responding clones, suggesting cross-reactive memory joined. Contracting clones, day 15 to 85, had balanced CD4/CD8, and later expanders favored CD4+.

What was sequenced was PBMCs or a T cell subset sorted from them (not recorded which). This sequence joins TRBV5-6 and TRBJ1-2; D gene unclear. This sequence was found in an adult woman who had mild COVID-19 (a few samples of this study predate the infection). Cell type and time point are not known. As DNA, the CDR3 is TGTGCCAGCAGAATGGGCAGCATGTTCCGGCGCGGCTACACCTTC. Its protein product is CASRMGSMFRRGYTF.